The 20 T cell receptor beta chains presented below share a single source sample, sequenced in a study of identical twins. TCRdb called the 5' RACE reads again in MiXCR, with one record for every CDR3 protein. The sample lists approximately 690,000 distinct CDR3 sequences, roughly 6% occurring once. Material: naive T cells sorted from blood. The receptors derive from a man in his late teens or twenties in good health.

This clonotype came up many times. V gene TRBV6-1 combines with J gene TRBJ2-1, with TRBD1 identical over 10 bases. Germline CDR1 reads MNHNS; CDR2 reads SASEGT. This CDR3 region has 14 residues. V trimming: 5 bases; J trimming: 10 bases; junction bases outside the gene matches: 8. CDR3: CASSRGQGEREQFF. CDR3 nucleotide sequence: TGTGCCAGCAGTCGAGGACAGGGGGAACGGGAGCAGTTCTTC.

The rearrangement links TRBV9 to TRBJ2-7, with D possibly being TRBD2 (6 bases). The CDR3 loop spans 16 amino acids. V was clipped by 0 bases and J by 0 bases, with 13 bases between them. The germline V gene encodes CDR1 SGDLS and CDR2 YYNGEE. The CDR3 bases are TGTGCCAGCAGCGTAGCTGGTAGCGGAGCCTCCTACGAGCAGTACTTC. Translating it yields CASSVAGSGASYEQYF.

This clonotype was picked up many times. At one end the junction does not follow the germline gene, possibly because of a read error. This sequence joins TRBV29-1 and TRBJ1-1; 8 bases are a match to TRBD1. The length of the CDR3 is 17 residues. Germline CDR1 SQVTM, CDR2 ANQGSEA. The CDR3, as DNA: TGCAGCGTAGAAGGAACGGACAGGGCCGTAATGAACACTGAAGCTTTCTTT. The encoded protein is CSVEGTDRAVMNTEAFF.

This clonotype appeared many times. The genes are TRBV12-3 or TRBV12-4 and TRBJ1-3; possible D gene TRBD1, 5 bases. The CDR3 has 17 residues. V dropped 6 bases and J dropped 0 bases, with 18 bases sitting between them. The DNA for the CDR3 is TGTGCCAGCAGACCAACATGGGGCGGGGGCTCTGGAAACACCATATATTTT. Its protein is CASRPTWGGGSGNTIYF.

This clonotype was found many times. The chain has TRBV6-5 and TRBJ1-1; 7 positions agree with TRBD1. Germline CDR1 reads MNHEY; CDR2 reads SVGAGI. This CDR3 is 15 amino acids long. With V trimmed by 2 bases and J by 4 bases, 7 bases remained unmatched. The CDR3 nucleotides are TGTGCCAGCAGTTACGGGGGCACAGGGGCCACTGAAGCTTTCTTT. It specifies CASSYGGTGATEAFF.

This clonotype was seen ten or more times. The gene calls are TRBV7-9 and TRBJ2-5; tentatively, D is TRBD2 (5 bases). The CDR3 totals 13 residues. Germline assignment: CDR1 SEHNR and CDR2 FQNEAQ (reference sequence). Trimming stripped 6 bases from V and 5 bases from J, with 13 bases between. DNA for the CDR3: TGTGCCAGCAGTCCAACTAGATCGGAGACCCAGTACTTC. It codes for CASSPTRSETQYF.

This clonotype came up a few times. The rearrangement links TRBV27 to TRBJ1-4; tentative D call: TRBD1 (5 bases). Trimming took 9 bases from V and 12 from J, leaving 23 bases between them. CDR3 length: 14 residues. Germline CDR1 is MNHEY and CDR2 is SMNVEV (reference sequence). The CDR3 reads CARLIRAARGELFF. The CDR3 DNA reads TGTGCCAGACTAATCAGGGCAGCCCGAGGGGAACTGTTTTTT.

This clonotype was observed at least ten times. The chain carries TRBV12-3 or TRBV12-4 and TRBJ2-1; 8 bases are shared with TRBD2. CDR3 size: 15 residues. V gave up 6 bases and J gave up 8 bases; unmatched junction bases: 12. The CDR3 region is CASSRGGTSKYEQFF. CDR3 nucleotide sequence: TGTGCCAGCAGCCGGGGGGGGACTAGTAAGTATGAGCAGTTCTTC.

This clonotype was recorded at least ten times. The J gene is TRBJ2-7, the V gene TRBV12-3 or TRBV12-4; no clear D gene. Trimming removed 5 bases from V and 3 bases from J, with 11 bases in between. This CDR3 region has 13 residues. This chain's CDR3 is CASSLGPVYEQYV. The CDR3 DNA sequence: TGTGCCAGCAGTCTCGGGCCTGTCTACGAGCAGTACGTC.

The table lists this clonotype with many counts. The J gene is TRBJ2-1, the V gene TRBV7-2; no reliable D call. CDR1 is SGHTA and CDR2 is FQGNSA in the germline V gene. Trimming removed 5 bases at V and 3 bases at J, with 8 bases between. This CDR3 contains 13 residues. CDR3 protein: CASSPTRYNEQFF. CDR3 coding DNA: TGTGCCAGCAGCCCTACGCGCTACAATGAGCAGTTCTTC.

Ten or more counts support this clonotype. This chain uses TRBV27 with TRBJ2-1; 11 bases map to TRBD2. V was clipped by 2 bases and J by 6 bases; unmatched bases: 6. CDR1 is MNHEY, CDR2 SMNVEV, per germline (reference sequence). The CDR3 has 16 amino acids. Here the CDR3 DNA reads TGTGCCAGCAGTTTAATAGCGGGAGGGCCGGGCAATGAGCAGTTCTTC. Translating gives CASSLIAGGPGNEQFF.

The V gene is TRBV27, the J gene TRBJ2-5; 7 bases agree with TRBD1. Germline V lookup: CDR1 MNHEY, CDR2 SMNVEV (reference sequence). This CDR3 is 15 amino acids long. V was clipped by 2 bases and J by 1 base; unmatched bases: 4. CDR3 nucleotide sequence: TGTGCCAGCAGTTTAGTACAGGGGACCCAAGAGACCCAGTACTTC. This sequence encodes CASSLVQGTQETQYF.

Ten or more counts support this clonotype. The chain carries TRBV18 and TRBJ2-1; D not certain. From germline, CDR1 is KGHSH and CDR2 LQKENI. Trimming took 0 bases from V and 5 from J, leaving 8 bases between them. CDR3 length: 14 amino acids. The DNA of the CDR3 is TGTGCCAGCTCACCACCGAACTCAAACAATGAGCAGTTCTTC. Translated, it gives CASSPPNSNNEQFF.

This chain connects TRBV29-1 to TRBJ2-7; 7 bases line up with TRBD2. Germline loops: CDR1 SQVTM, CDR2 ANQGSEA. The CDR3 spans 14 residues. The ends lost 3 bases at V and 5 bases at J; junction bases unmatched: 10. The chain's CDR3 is CSVEGGEGVHEQYF. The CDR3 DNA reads TGCAGCGTTGAGGGGGGGGAGGGAGTCCACGAGCAGTACTTC.

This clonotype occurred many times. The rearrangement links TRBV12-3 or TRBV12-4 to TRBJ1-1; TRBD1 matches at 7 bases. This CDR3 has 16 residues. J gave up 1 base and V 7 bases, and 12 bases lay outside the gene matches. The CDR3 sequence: CASIPSTRQGNTEAFF. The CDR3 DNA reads TGTGCCAGCATTCCTTCAACCCGACAGGGGAACACTGAAGCTTTCTTT.

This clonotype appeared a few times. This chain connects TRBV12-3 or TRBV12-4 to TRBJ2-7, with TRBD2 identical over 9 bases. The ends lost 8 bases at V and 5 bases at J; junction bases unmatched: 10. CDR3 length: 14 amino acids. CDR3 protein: CASSFPGLADEQYF. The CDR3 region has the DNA TGTGCCAGCTCTTTTCCGGGACTAGCCGACGAGCAGTACTTC.

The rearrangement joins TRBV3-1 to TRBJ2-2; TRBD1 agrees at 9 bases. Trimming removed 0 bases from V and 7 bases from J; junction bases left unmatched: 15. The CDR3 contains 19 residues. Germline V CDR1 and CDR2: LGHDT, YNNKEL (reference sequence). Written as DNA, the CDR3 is TGTGCCAGCAGCCAAGAAGGGAGGCGGGACAGGGTCTTTGGCGGGGAGCTGTTTTTT. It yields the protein CASSQEGRRDRVFGGELFF.

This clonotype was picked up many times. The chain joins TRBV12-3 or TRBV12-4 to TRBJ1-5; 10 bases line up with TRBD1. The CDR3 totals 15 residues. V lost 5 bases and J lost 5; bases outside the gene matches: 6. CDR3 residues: CASSGTGDSDQPQHF. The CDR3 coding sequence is TGTGCCAGCAGTGGGACAGGGGACTCGGATCAGCCCCAGCATTTT.

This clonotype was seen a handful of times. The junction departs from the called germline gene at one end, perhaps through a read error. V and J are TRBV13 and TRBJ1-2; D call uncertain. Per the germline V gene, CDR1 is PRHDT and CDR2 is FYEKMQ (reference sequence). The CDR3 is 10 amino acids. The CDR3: CASSRGVTAF. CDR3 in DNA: TGTGCCAGCAGCCGTGGGGTGACTGCCTTC. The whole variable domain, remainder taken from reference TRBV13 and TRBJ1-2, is AAGVIQSPRHLIKEKRETATLKCYPIPRHDTVYWYQQGPGQDPQFLISFYEKMQSDKGSIPDRFSAQQFSDYHSELNMSSLELGDSALYFCASSRGVTAFGSGTRLTVV.

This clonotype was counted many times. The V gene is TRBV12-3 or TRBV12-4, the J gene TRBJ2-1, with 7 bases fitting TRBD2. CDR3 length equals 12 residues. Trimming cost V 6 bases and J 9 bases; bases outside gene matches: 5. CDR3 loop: CASRRLAFEQFF. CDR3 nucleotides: TGTGCCAGCAGGAGACTAGCTTTTGAGCAGTTCTTC.